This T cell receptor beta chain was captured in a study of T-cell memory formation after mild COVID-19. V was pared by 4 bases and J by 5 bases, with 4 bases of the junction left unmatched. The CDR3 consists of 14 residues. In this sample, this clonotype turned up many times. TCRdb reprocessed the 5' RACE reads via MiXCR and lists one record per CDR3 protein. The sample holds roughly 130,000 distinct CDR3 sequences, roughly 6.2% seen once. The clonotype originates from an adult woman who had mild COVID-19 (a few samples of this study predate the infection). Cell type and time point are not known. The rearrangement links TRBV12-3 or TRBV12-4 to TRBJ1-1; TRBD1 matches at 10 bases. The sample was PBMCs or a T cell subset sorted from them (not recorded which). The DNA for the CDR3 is TGTGCCAGCAGTTGGCCGGACAGGGGGACTGAAGCTTTCTTT. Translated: CASSWPDRGTEAFF.